Presented here are 26 T cell receptor beta chains from one specimen sequenced in a study of blood T cell repertoires in COVID-19. Generated by immunoSEQ multiplex PCR, the TCRdb table keeps only in-frame clones and is missing some. The table lists 100,000 or so clones, 80% to 85% of them singletons. The sample comprised peripheral blood. These receptors were obtained from a man aged 55 to 70 with acute or convalescent COVID-19.

The rearrangement links TRBV28 to TRBJ1-1, with TRBD1 matching 9 bases. With V trimmed by 8 bases and J by 6 bases, 7 bases remained unmatched. Germline lookup yields CDR1 MDHEN and CDR2 SYDVKM. The CDR3 runs to 13 residues. CDR3 protein: CASDRGGLAEAFF. The CDR3 DNA is TGTGCCAGCGACAGGGGGGGTCTGGCTGAAGCTTTCTTT.

The chain joins TRBV30 to TRBJ1-5; D may be TRBD1 (6 bases). Deletions cut 2 bases from V and 1 base from J, with 12 bases between. CDR3 length: 15 amino acids. CDR1 is GTSNPN, CDR2 SVGIG, per germline (reference sequence). The CDR3 DNA reads as TGTGCCTGGAGTCAAAGAGGGGGAAGCAATCAGCCCCAGCATTTT. Encoded protein: CAWSQRGGSNQPQHF.

This sequence joins TRBV28 and TRBJ1-4, with D unclear. Germline lookup yields CDR1 MDHEN and CDR2 SYDVKM. V was pared by 6 bases and J by 8 bases, with 16 bases between. The CDR3 totals 14 residues. CDR3 bases: TGTGCCAGCAGCCCCGACTGGCTTGGGGAAAAACTGTTTTTT. It yields the protein CASSPDWLGEKLFF.

V is TRBV5-1 and J is TRBJ2-1; a possible D gene is TRBD1 (6 bases). This CDR3 is built from 12 residues. Germline V gene data show CDR1 as SGHRS and CDR2 as YFSETQ. V lost 4 bases and J 10 bases, leaving 12 bases between the germline ends. In nucleotides, the CDR3 is TGCGCCAGCAGCGAACAGGGCCAGGAGCAGTTCTTC. Its protein product is CASSEQGQEQFF.

This clone showed up just a few times. The chain recombines TRBV6-5 with TRBJ1-1; D is possibly TRBD1 (5 bases). V lost 6 bases, J lost 1 base, and 15 bases lay in between. Germline values: CDR1 MNHEY, CDR2 SVGAGI. The CDR3 consists of 15 residues. CDR3 sequence: CASRSGGGKNTEAFF. DNA for the CDR3: TGTGCCAGCAGGTCTGGGGGAGGGAAGAACACTGAAGCTTTCTTT.

The gene calls are TRBV9 and TRBJ2-1; D remains unclear. Germline V gene sequence: CDR1 SGDLS, CDR2 YYNGEE. This CDR3 is 16 amino acids long. V was shortened by 0 bases and J by 0 bases, with 10 bases between the two germline ends. The CDR3 DNA reads as TGTGCCAGCAGCGTAGGTGCGGTCAGCTCCTACAATGAGCAGTTCTTC. It yields the protein CASSVGAVSSYNEQFF.

This clone was picked up a small number of times. This chain connects TRBV29-1 to TRBJ1-1, with TRBD1 as a possible D gene (5 bases). The germline V gene has CDR1 SQVTM and CDR2 ANQGSEA. CDR3 length equals 14 residues. Deletions cut 8 bases from V and 1 base from J, with 17 bases between. DNA for the CDR3: TGCAGCTCCCTGGACCTGGGGGGGAACACTGAAGCTTTCTTT. Translation gives CSSLDLGGNTEAFF. Combining the CDR3 with reference TRBV29-1 and TRBJ1-1 gives the whole variable domain SAVISQKPSRDICQRGTSLTIQCQVDSQVTMMFWYRQQPGQSLTLIATANQGSEATYESGFVIDKFPISRPNLTFSTLTVSNMSPEDSSIYLCSSLDLGGNTEAFFGQGTRLTVV.

The J gene is TRBJ1-1, the V gene TRBV10-3; possibly TRBD1 for D (6 bases). Germline V gives CDR1 ENHRY, CDR2 SYGVKD. The CDR3 runs to 12 residues. The V and J ends lost 5 bases and 8 bases respectively, with 12 bases between them. The CDR3 coding sequence is TGTGCCATCAGTATCACTACAGGGGAAGCTTTCTTT. Translated: CAISITTGEAFF.

CDR3 DNA: TGTGCCAGCACCTGGGGGGAGGGCGGCAATCAGCCCCAGCATTTT. Protein product: CASTWGEGGNQPQHF. The chain links TRBV28 to TRBJ1-5; D possibly corresponds to TRBD1 (5 bases). V dropped 7 bases and J dropped 2 bases, with 15 bases sitting between them. This CDR3 is 15 amino acids long. Germline V CDR1 and CDR2: MDHEN, SYDVKM.

Turning to this clone: Compared with germline, one end of the junction differs, possibly owing to a read error. This sequence joins TRBV7-7 and TRBJ2-2, with 11 bases lining up with TRBD2. Germline CDR1 SSHAT, CDR2 FNYEAQ (reference sequence). The CDR3 runs 15 residues. The DNA for the CDR3 is TGTGCCAGCAGTTTAGCGGGAGGGGACACCGGGGAGCTGTTTTTT. This codes for CASSLAGGDTGELFF.

J is TRBJ1-2 and V is TRBV19; the D is unclear. Germline lookup yields CDR1 LNHDA and CDR2 SQIVND (reference sequence). Trimming left V 7 bases short and J 2 bases short, with 11 bases between. The CDR3 runs to 13 residues. CDR3: CASTPDGNYGYTF. The CDR3 DNA follows: TGTGCCAGTACTCCCGACGGGAACTATGGCTACACCTTC.

This chain links TRBV5-1 with TRBJ1-2, with 11 bases fitting TRBD1. The CDR3 sequence is 16 residues long. V shed 0 bases and J 8 bases; nucleotides not matched to a gene: 9. The germline V gene encodes CDR1 SGHRS and CDR2 YFSETQ. CDR3 bases: TGCGCCAGCAGCTTGGGGGTTGGACAGGGGGCCGGAGGCTACACCTTC. Translation gives CASSLGVGQGAGGYTF.

This rearrangement joins TRBV11-2 to TRBJ2-7, with a possible D match to TRBD2 (5 bases). This CDR3 region has 15 residues. Deletions cut 5 bases from V and 2 bases from J, with 16 bases between. CDR1 SGHAT and CDR2 FQNNGV come from the germline V gene. CDR3 sequence reads: CASSPGVSSAYEQYF. In nucleotides, the CDR3 is TGTGCCAGCAGCCCCGGGGTCTCCTCAGCCTACGAGCAGTACTTC. Full variable domain (outside the CDR3, taken from reference TRBV11-2 and TRBJ2-7): EAGVAQSPRYKIIEKRQSVAFWCNPISGHATLYWYQQILGQGPKLLIQFQNNGVVDDSQLPKDRFSAERLKGVDSTLKIQPAKLEDSAVYLCASSPGVSSAYEQYFGPGTRLTVT.

The genes are TRBV24-1 and TRBJ2-3, with 8 bases matching TRBD1. CDR1 KGHDR and CDR2 SFDVKD come from the germline V gene. The CDR3 contains 17 residues. After removal of 1 base from V and 3 bases from J, the junction contained 8 bases not matched to a gene. The chain's CDR3 is CATSDFWKQGGTDTQYF. The CDR3 DNA follows: TGTGCCACCAGTGATTTTTGGAAACAGGGGGGTACAGATACGCAGTATTTT.

This chain joins TRBV29-1 and TRBJ1-1, with D possibly TRBD1 on 6 matching bases. Germline V gene sequence: CDR1 SQVTM, CDR2 ANQGSEA. V gave up 6 bases and J gave up 0 bases, with 14 bases separating them. The CDR3 is 14 residues long. DNA of the CDR3: TGCAGCGTCAAAAGGACAGCCATGAACACTGAAGCTTTCTTT. Its translation: CSVKRTAMNTEAFF.

The rearrangement uses TRBV5-1 and TRBJ2-2, with TRBD1 matching over 9 bases. V dropped 6 bases and J dropped 4; count of bases not matched to a gene: 10. The CDR3 loop spans 16 amino acids. CDR1 and CDR2 from the germline V gene are SGHRS and YFSETQ. DNA for the CDR3: TGCGCCAGCACCGGGACCCTACAGGGGGCCACCGGGGAGCTGTTTTTT. This codes for CASTGTLQGATGELFF.

V and J are TRBV6-2 or TRBV6-3 and TRBJ2-2; 9 bases align to TRBD2. Germline lookup yields CDR1 MNHEY and CDR2 SVGEGT. This CDR3 has 16 amino acids. With 2 bases clipped from V and 7 bases from J, the junction kept 8 bases outside the gene matches. The CDR3 is CASSYVGTSRGGELFF. CDR3 DNA: TGTGCCAGCAGTTACGTAGGGACTAGCCGGGGCGGGGAGCTGTTTTTT.

The CDR3 sequence is CARDRAGANVLTF. CDR3 bases: TGTGCGAGAGACAGGGCTGGGGCCAACGTCCTGACTTTC. V and J are TRBV30 and TRBJ2-6; 7 positions agree with TRBD1. CDR3 length equals 13 residues. The germline CDR1 and CDR2 sequences are GTSNPN and SVGIG (reference sequence).

The CDR3 DNA reads TGTGCCACCAGTGATTACCGACTAGCCCCCCTCAATGAGCAGTTCTTC. Residues: CATSDYRLAPLNEQFF. This sequence joins TRBV24-1 and TRBJ2-1, with TRBD2 matching 7 bases. Germline CDR1 KGHDR, CDR2 SFDVKD. J gave up 6 bases and V 2 bases, and 9 bases lay outside the gene matches. This CDR3 is 16 amino acids long.

This rearrangement joins TRBV2 to TRBJ1-4; TRBD1 is a possible D gene (6 bases). CDR1 is SNHLY, CDR2 FYNNEI, per germline. The CDR3 spans 16 residues. Between the trimmed V and J ends, which lost 3 bases and 7 bases, there was a span of 18 bases. The CDR3 region is CASSEGPGQFIEKLFF. The CDR3 coding sequence is TGTGCCAGCAGTGAGGGACCGGGACAATTTATTGAAAAACTGTTTTTT.

CDR3 sequence (DNA): TGTGCCAGCAGCCTAGACCCCACCGGGAGGAGGTTCTTC. Amino acids: CASSLDPTGRRFF. The chain employs TRBV7-9 and TRBJ2-1; 7 bases are a match to TRBD2. J was trimmed by 15 bases and V by 5 bases; bases with no gene match: 13. CDR1 and CDR2 (germline): SEHNR, FQNEAQ (reference sequence). This CDR3 is 13 amino acids long.

This clone showed up just a few times. V gene TRBV30 combines with J gene TRBJ2-5; D is possibly TRBD2 (6 bases). Per the germline V gene, CDR1 is GTSNPN and CDR2 is SVGIG (reference sequence). This CDR3 is 13 amino acids long. Trimming shortened V by 4 bases and J by 7 bases, and 16 bases separated the two germline ends. The CDR3 reads CAWTEAGVLTQYF. Written as DNA, the CDR3 is TGTGCCTGGACTGAAGCGGGTGTCCTGACCCAGTACTTC.

This rearrangement joins TRBV24-1 to TRBJ2-5; no reliable D call. Trimming removed 6 bases from V and 5 bases from J, with 15 bases in between. This CDR3 region has 14 residues. Germline CDR1 is KGHDR and CDR2 is SFDVKD. CDR3 sequence: CATSPGPPSETQYF. In DNA, the CDR3 is TGTGCCACCAGTCCTGGCCCCCCGTCGGAGACCCAGTACTTC.

V usage is TRBV7-6 and J usage is TRBJ1-6, with TRBD1 matching 8 bases. The CDR3 totals 15 residues. V gave up 4 bases and J gave up 9 bases; unmatched junction bases: 8. Germline loops: CDR1 SGHVS, CDR2 FNYEAQ. CDR3: CASSSVGQGISPLHF. In nucleotides, the CDR3 is TGTGCCAGCAGCTCCGTTGGACAGGGTATTTCACCCCTCCACTTT. The full variable domain, with the rest looked up from reference TRBV7-6 and TRBJ1-6, is GAGVSQSPRYKVTKRGQDVALRCDPISGHVSLYWYRQALGQGPEFLTYFNYEAQQDKSGLPNDRFSAERPEGSISTLTIQRTEQRDSAMYRCASSSVGQGISPLHFGNGTRLTVT.

This chain links TRBV24-1 with TRBJ2-3, with 11 bases lining up with TRBD2. The CDR3 spans 17 residues. Germline CDR1 is KGHDR and CDR2 is SFDVKD. V lost 1 base and J lost 8; bases outside the gene matches: 10. CDR3 in amino acids: CATSDFRTSGRRSTQYF. CDR3 DNA sequence: TGTGCCACCAGTGATTTTAGAACTAGCGGGAGACGGAGTACGCAGTATTTT.

The chain has TRBV6-5 and TRBJ1-1, with unresolved D. The V end was cut by 2 bases, the J end by 1 base, with 14 bases between. Germline V gene sequence: CDR1 MNHEY, CDR2 SVGAGI. This CDR3 is 16 amino acids long. The DNA of the CDR3 is TGTGCCAGCAGTTACACAGCCAACGGTGGGAACACTGAAGCTTTCTTT. Encoded protein: CASSYTANGGNTEAFF.